Each of the 19 T cell receptor beta chains below was sequenced from the same sample in a study of beta chain features in type 1 diabetes. Overall study results and limits: Significant though moderate, a shortening of TCRB CDR3s appeared in all four CD4+ subsets of Type 1 diabetes patients.

All of the isolated RNA was reverse transcribed, so expressed TCRB transcripts were sequenced. The repertoire was sequenced with immunoSEQ multiplex PCR; TCRdb's copy has only in-frame clones and lacks some. The sample lists 600,000 to 700,000 clones, over 10% occurring once. The antigens for these receptors are not known. Sequencing was carried out using naive CD4+ T cells from blood. The receptors shown here come from a man aged 25 to 45 with type 1 diabetes.

V gene TRBV9 combines with J gene TRBJ1-3; no clear D gene. The CDR3 is 15 amino acids. Germline CDR1 reads SGDLS; CDR2 reads YYNGEE. V was trimmed by 0 bases and J by 2 bases, leaving 9 bases between them. CDR3 sequence (DNA): TGTGCCAGCAGCGTAGCACAGAGAGCTGGAAACACCATATATTTT. Residues: CASSVAQRAGNTIYF.

This sequence joins TRBV28 and TRBJ2-7; a weak D match, TRBD1 (6 bases). V lost 7 bases to trimming and J lost 2 bases, with 12 bases between them. Germline CDR1 reads MDHEN; CDR2 reads SYDVKM. CDR3 length equals 13 residues. CDR3 amino acids: CASISRGTYEQYF. CDR3 bases: TGTGCCAGCATTTCCAGGGGAACCTACGAGCAGTACTTC.

This clone was detected only a few times. The genes are TRBV18 and TRBJ2-3, with TRBD1 identical over 8 bases. This CDR3 has 15 residues. Per germline, CDR1 KGHSH and CDR2 LQKENI. Trimming at V came to 3 bases and at J to 3 bases, leaving 5 bases not matched to a gene. CDR3 loop: CASSPAGGLTDTQYF. DNA for the CDR3: TGTGCCAGCTCACCGGCAGGGGGCTTGACAGATACGCAGTATTTT.

This clone was counted between two and nine times. The rearrangement links TRBV28 to TRBJ1-4; D possibly corresponds to TRBD1 (6 bases). The V gene's germline CDR1 is MDHEN and CDR2 SYDVKM. There are 14 residues in the CDR3. With 6 bases removed from V and 4 bases from J, the gap between germline ends came to 12 bases. CDR3 sequence: CASRVTGNNEKLFF. The CDR3 DNA reads as TGTGCCAGCAGAGTAACAGGGAATAATGAAAAACTGTTTTTT.

In this sample, this clone turned up a few times. The chain carries TRBV2 and TRBJ2-5; tentatively, D is TRBD2 (6 bases). CDR1 SNHLY and CDR2 FYNNEI come from the germline V gene. This CDR3 has 15 residues. V shed 6 bases and J shed 5 bases, with 19 bases lying between them. CDR3 sequence (DNA): TGTGCCAGCAGCTCCGAGAGCGGGCGACGGGAGACCCAGTACTTC. It specifies CASSSESGRRETQYF.

The sample holds a few counts of this clone. CDR3 DNA sequence: TGTGCCAGCAGTACTGGCTACGAGCAGTACTTC. Its translation is CASSTGYEQYF. The rearrangement links TRBV6-6 to TRBJ2-7; D unclear. Germline V gene sequence: CDR1 MNHNY, CDR2 SVGAGI (reference sequence). Trimming cost V 5 bases and J 3 bases, with 5 bases left between them. The CDR3 is 11 amino acids.

This clone was detected only a few times. J is TRBJ1-2 and V is TRBV18; no clear D gene. The CDR3 loop spans 13 amino acids. Trimming cost V 1 base and J 13 bases, with 16 bases left between them. The germline V gene has CDR1 KGHSH and CDR2 LQKENI. This CDR3 is CASSPLEDSGSTF. CDR3 DNA sequence: TGTGCCAGCTCACCACTTGAAGATTCAGGATCCACCTTC.

A note on this clone: The same CDR3 also results from other DNA sequences found in this sample. The chain joins TRBV7-2 to TRBJ2-1; TRBD2 aligns across 12 bases. Trimming cost V 5 bases and J 4 bases; bases outside gene matches: 3. CDR1 is SGHTA, CDR2 FQGNSA, per germline. The CDR3 is made up of 15 amino acids. The CDR3 DNA reads TGTGCCAGCAGCCTACTAGCGGGGGGTTACAATGAGCAGTTCTTC. As protein: CASSLLAGGYNEQFF.

The chain recombines TRBV7-2 with TRBJ2-7; D not certain. The germline V gene has CDR1 SGHTA and CDR2 FQGNSA. Trimming took off 3 bases at V and 1 base at J, with 10 bases between the two ends. The CDR3 extends over 14 amino acids. The CDR3 DNA follows: TGTGCCAGCAGCTTGGAGCGCGCATCCTACGAGCAGTACTTC. It translates to CASSLERASYEQYF. Combining the CDR3 with reference TRBV7-2 and TRBJ2-7 gives the whole variable domain GAGVSQSPSNKVTEKGKDVELRCDPISGHTALYWYRQSLGQGLEFLIYFQGNSAPDKSGLPSDRFSAERTGGSVSTLTIQRTQQEDSAVYLCASSLERASYEQYFGPGTRLTVT.

The chain recombines TRBV15 with TRBJ2-2, with unresolved D. With 1 base removed from V and 4 bases from J, the gap between germline ends came to 10 bases. The CDR3 totals 15 residues. CDR1 and CDR2 from the germline V gene are LNHNV and YYDKDF (reference sequence). The CDR3 region has the DNA TGTGCCACCAGCAGAGGAACGTGGACCACCGGGGAGCTGTTTTTT. Translation gives CATSRGTWTTGELFF.

CDR3 amino acids: CASSLGMAGNNIQYF. The CDR3 coding sequence is TGTGCCAGCTCGCTCGGAATGGCGGGTAATAACATTCAGTACTTC. The V call is TRBV18, the J call TRBJ2-4; D is perhaps TRBD2 (5 bases). Germline V gene lookup returns CDR1 KGHSH and CDR2 LQKENI. This CDR3 comprises 15 residues. V was pared by 6 bases and J by 7 bases, with 19 bases between.

The chain employs TRBV6-5 and TRBJ2-3; TRBD2 agrees at 11 bases. Trimming took 0 bases from V and 9 from J; bases not matched to a gene: 5. The CDR3 consists of 15 residues. Germline assignment: CDR1 MNHEY and CDR2 SVGAGI. CDR3 residues: CASSYSVTSGATQYF. The CDR3 coding sequence is TGTGCCAGCAGTTACTCGGTGACTAGCGGGGCCACGCAGTATTTT.

V gene TRBV6-6 combines with J gene TRBJ2-7; D may match TRBD1 or TRBD2 (6 bases each). Trimming stripped 8 bases from V and 4 bases from J, with 15 bases between. From germline, CDR1 is MNHNY and CDR2 SVGAGI (reference sequence). CDR3 length: 13 residues. The CDR3 spells CASSPGADYEQYF. The DNA of the CDR3 is TGTGCCAGCTCCCCGGGGGCTGATTACGAGCAGTACTTC.

The rearrangement uses TRBV7-9 and TRBJ1-1; D may be TRBD1 (5 bases). Deletions cut 4 bases from V and 4 bases from J, with 13 bases between. Germline V CDR1 and CDR2: SEHNR, FQNEAQ (reference sequence). This CDR3 has 14 amino acids. The CDR3 DNA is TGTGCCAGCAGCTCCCAGGGCTCGGGCACTGAAGCTTTCTTT. Encoded protein: CASSSQGSGTEAFF.

This rearrangement joins TRBV18 to TRBJ2-1, with D possibly being TRBD1 (5 bases). Germline lookup yields CDR1 KGHSH and CDR2 LQKENI. Trimming stripped 6 bases from V and 6 bases from J, with 18 bases between. The CDR3 has 15 amino acids. CDR3 sequence: CASSPDTLPSNEQFF. For the CDR3, the DNA is TGTGCCAGCTCGCCGGACACTCTCCCATCCAATGAGCAGTTCTTC.

This clone has more than one count but fewer than ten. The V gene is TRBV7-3, the J gene TRBJ2-7; weak D call: TRBD1 (5 bases). This CDR3 has 14 amino acids. Germline V gives CDR1 SGHTA, CDR2 FQGTGA. V gave up 0 bases and J gave up 5 bases, with 11 bases separating them. CDR3 sequence: CASSLTGQGHEQYF. CDR3 nucleotides: TGTGCCAGCAGCTTAACGGGTCAGGGCCACGAGCAGTACTTC.

V is TRBV29-1 and J is TRBJ1-2, with 8 bases fitting TRBD1. The CDR3 covers 15 residues. V shed 5 bases, J shed 6 bases, and the junction held 14 bases outside the gene matches. The germline CDR1 and CDR2 sequences are SQVTM and ANQGSEA. The CDR3 nucleotides are TGCAGCGTTACGGACAGGGCCTCCGACGGGAATGGCTACACCTTC. It yields the protein CSVTDRASDGNGYTF. The full variable domain, with the rest looked up from reference TRBV29-1 and TRBJ1-2, is SAVISQKPSRDICQRGTSLTIQCQVDSQVTMMFWYRQQPGQSLTLIATANQGSEATYESGFVIDKFPISRPNLTFSTLTVSNMSPEDSSIYLCSVTDRASDGNGYTFGSGTRLTVV.

This sequence joins TRBV6-5 and TRBJ1-6; 7 nucleotides agree with TRBD1. CDR1 and CDR2 from the germline V gene are MNHEY and SVGAGI. The CDR3 runs 15 residues. With 5 bases clipped from V and 7 bases from J, the junction kept 8 bases outside the gene matches. CDR3 sequence: CASSTWTGRNSPLHF. CDR3 DNA sequence: TGTGCCAGCAGTACCTGGACAGGCCGAAATTCACCCCTCCACTTT.

There are a few counts of this clone. V gene TRBV19 combines with J gene TRBJ2-4; TRBD1 matches 7 bases. The junction had 11 bases not matched to a gene; V was cut back by 3 bases and J by 0 bases. CDR3 length: 18 residues. Germline assignment: CDR1 LNHDA and CDR2 SQIVND (reference sequence). In DNA, the CDR3 is TGTGCCAGTAGTATCAGACGGACAGGCCACGTAGCCAAAAACATTCAGTACTTC. It translates to CASSIRRTGHVAKNIQYF.